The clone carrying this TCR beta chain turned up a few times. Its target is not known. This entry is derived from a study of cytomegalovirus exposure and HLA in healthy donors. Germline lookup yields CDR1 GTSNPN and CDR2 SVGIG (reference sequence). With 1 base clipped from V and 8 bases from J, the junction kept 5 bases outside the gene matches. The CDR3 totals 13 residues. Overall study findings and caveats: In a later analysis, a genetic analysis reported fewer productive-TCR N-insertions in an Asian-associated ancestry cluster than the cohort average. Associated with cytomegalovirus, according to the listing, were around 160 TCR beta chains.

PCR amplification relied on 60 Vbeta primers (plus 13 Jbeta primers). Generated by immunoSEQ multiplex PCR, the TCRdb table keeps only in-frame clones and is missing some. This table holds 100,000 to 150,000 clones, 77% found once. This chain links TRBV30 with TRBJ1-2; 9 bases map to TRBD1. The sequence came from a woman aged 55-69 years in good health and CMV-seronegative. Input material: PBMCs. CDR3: CAWSGDRDGGYTF. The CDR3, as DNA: TGTGCCTGGAGTGGGGACAGGGATGGGGGCTACACCTTC.